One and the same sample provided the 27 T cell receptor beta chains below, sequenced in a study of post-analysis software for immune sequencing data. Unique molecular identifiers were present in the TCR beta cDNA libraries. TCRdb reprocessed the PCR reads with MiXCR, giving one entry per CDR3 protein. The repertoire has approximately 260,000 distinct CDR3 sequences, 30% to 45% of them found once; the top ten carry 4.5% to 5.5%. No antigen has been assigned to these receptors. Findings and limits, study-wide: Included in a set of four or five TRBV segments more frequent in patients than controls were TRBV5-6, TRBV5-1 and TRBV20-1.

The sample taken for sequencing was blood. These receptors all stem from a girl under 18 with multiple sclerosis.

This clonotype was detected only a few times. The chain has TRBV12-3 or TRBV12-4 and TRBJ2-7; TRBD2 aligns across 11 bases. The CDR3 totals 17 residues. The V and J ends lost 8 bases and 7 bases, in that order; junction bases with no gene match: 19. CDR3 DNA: TGTGCCAGCTCGGGACTAGCGGCCGGGAGTGCCTACAATGAGCAGTACTTC. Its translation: CASSGLAAGSAYNEQYF.

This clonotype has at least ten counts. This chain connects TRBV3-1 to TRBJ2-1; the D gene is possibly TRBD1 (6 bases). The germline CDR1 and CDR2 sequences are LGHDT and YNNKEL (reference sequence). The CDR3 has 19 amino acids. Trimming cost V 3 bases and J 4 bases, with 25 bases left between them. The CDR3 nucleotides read TGTGCCAGCAGCCAGAGGATGTATCCCAGGGGTGGTCCATACAATGAGCAGTTCTTC. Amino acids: CASSQRMYPRGGPYNEQFF.

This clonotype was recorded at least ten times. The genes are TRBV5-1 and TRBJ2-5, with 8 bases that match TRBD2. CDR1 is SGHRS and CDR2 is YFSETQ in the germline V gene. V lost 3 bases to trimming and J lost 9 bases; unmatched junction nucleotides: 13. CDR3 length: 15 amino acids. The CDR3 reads CASSSTLAVQTAQYF. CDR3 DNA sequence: TGCGCCAGCAGCTCAACACTAGCGGTCCAGACGGCCCAGTACTTC.

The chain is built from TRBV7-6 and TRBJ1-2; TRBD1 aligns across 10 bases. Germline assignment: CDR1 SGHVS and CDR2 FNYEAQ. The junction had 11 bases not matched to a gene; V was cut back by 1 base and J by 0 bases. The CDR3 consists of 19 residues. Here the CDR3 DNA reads TGTGCCAGCAGCTTAGGACCTCCTGGAGGGACAGGGGCTAACTATGGCTACACCTTC. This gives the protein CASSLGPPGGTGANYGYTF. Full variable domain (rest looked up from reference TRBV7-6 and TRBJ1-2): GAGVSQSPRYKVTKRGQDVALRCDPISGHVSLYWYRQALGQGPEFLTYFNYEAQQDKSGLPNDRFSAERPEGSISTLTIQRTEQRDSAMYRCASSLGPPGGTGANYGYTFGSGTRLTVV.

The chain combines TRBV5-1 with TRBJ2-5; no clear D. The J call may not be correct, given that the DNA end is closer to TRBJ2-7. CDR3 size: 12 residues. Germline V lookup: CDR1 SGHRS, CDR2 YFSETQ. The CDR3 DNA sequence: TGCGCCAGCAGCTCGTCTACGAACGAGCAGTACTTC. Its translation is CASSSSTNEQYF.

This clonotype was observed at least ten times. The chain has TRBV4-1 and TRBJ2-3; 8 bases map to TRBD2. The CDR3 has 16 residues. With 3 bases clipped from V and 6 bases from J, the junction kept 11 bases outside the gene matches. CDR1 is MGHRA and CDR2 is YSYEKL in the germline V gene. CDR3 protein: CASSHLLGTRTDTQYF. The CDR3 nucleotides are TGCGCCAGCAGCCATTTGTTAGGGACTAGGACGGATACGCAGTATTTT.

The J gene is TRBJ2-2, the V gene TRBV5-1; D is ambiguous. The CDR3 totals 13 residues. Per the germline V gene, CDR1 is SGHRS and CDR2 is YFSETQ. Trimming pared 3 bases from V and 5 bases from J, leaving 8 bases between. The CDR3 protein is CASSSKMTGELFF. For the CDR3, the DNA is TGCGCCAGCAGCTCGAAGATGACCGGGGAGCTGTTTTTT.

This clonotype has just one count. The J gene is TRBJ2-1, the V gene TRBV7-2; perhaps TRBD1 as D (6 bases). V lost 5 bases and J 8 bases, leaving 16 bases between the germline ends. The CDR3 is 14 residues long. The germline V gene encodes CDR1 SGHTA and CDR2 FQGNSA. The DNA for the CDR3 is TGTGCCAGCAGCCGTCGCACAGGGTTAGATGAGCAGTTCTTC. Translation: CASSRRTGLDEQFF.

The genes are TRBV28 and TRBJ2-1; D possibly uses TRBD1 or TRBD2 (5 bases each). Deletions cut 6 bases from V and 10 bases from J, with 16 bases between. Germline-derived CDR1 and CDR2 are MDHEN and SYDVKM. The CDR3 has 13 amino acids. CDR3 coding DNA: TGTGCCAGCAGATACCTGGGGGTCGAGGAGCAGTTCTTC. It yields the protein CASRYLGVEEQFF.

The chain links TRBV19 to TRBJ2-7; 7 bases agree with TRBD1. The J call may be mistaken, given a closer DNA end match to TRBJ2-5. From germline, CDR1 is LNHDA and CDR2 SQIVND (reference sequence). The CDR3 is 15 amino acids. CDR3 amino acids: CASSISRGRRETQYF. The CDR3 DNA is TGTGCCAGTAGTATTTCAAGGGGGCGCCGGGAGACCCAGTACTTC.

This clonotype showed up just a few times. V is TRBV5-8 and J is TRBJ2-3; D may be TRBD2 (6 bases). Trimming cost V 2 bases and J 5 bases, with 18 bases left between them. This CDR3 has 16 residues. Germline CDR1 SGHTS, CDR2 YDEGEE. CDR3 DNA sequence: TGTGCCAGCAGCTTTTTACGATCGGGGGATCTAGATACGCAGTATTTT. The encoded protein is CASSFLRSGDLDTQYF.

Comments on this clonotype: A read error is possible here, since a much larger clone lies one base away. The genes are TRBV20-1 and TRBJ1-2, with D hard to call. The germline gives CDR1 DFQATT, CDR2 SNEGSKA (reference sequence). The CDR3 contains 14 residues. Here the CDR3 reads CSATRGLANHGYTF. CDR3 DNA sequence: TGCAGTGCTACCCGGGGATTAGCTAACCATGGCTACACCTTC.

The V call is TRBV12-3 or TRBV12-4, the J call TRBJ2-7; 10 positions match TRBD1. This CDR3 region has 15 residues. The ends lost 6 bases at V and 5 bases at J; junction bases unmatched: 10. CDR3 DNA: TGTGCCAGCAGAAGGACAGGGGGTACCAGGAACGAGCAGTACTTC. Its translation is CASRRTGGTRNEQYF.

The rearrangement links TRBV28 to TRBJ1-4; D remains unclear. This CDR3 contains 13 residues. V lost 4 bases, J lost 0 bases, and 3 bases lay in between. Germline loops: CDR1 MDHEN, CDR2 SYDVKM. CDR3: CASSSTTNEKLFF. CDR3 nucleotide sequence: TGTGCCAGCAGTTCAACAACTAATGAAAAACTGTTTTTT.

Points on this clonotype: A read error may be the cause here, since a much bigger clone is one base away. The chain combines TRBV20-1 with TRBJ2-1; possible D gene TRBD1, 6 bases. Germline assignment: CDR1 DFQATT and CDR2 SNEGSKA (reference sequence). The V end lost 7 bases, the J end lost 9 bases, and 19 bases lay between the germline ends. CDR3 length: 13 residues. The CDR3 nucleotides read TGCAGTGTTAGTTTCAGGGGCGGAGGTGAGCAGTTCTTC. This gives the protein CSVSFRGGGEQFF.

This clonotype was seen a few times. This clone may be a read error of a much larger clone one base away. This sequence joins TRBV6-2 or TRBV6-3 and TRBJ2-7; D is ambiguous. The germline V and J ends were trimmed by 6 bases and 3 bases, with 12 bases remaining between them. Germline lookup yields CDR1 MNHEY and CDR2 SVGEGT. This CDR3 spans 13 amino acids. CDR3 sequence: CASRYGQIYEQYF. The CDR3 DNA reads TGTGCCAGCAGGTACGGGCAGATCTACGAGCAGTACTTC.

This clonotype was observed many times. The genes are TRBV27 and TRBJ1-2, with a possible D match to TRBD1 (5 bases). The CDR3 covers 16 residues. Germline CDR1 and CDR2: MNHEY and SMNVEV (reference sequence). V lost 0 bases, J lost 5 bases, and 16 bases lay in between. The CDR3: CASSLSGIQRGYGYTF. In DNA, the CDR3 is TGTGCCAGCAGTTTATCGGGGATACAGCGGGGGTATGGCTACACCTTC.

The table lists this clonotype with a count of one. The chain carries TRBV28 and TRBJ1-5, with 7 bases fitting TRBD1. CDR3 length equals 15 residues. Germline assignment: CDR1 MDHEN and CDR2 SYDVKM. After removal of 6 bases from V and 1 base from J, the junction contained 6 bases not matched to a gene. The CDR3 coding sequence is TGTGCCAGCAGGTGGGACAGACTAAGCAATCAGCCCCAGCATTTT. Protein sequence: CASRWDRLSNQPQHF.

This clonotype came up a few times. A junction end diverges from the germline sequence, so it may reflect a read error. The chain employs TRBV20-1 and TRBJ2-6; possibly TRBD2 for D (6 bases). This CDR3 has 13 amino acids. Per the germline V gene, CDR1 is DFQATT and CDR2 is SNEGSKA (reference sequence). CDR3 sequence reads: CGATGVGANVLTF. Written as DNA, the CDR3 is TGCGGTGCTACGGGGGTAGGGGCCAACGTCCTGACTTTC.

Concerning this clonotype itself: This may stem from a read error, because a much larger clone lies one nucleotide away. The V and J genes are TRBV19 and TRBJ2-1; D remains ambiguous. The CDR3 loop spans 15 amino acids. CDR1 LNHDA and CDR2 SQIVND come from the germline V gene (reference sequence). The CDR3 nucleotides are TGTGCCAGTAGTATTTCAGGCTACTCCTACAATGTGCAGTTCTTC. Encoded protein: CASSISGYSYNVQFF.

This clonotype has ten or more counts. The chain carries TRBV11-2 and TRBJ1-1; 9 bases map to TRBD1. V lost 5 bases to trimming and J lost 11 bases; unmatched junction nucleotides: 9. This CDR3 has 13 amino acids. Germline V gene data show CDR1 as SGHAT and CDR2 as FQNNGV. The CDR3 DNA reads TGTGCCAGCAGCCCAGCGGGACAGGGAATGGCTTTCTTT. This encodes CASSPAGQGMAFF. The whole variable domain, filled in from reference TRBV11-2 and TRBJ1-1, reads EAGVAQSPRYKIIEKRQSVAFWCNPISGHATLYWYQQILGQGPKLLIQFQNNGVVDDSQLPKDRFSAERLKGVDSTLKIQPAKLEDSAVYLCASSPAGQGMAFFGQGTRLTVV.

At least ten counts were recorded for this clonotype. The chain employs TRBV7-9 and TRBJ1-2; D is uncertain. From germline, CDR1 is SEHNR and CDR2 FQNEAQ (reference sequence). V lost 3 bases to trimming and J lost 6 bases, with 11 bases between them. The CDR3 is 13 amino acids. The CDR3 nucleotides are TGTGCCAGCAGCTTTGGAGTTTCGGATGGCTACACCTTC. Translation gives CASSFGVSDGYTF. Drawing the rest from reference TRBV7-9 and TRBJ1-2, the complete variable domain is DTGVSQNPRHKITKRGQNVTFRCDPISEHNRLYWYRQTLGQGPEFLTYFQNEAQLEKSRLLSDRFSAERPKGSFSTLEIQRTEQGDSAMYLCASSFGVSDGYTFGSGTRLTVV.

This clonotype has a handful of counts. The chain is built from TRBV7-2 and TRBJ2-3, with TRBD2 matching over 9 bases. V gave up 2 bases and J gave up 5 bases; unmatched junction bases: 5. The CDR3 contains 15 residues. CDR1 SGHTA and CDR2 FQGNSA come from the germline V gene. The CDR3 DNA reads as TGTGCCAGCAGCTTATTTGCGGGAGGGGAAGATACGCAGTATTTT. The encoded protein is CASSLFAGGEDTQYF.

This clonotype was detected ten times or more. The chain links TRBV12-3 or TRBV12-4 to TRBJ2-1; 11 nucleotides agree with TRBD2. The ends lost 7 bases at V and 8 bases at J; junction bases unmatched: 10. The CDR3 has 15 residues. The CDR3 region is CASNVLAGDGYEQFF. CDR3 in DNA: TGTGCCAGCAATGTACTAGCGGGGGATGGGTATGAGCAGTTCTTC.

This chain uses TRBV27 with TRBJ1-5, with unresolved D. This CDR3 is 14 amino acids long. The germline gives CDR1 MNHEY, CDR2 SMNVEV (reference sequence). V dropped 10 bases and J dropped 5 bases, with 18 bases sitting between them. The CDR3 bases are TGTGCCACCCAGCCCAACGCTGGAGATCAGCCCCAGCATTTT. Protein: CATQPNAGDQPQHF.

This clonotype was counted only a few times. The CDR3 nucleotides read TGTGCCAGCAACCCCGGACAGAACACCGGGGAGCTGTTTTTT. It yields the protein CASNPGQNTGELFF. The chain uses TRBV7-2 and TRBJ2-2; D is possibly TRBD1 (5 bases). Trimming cost V 7 bases and J 1 base, with 10 bases left between them. From germline, CDR1 is SGHTA and CDR2 FQGNSA. The CDR3 is made up of 14 amino acids.

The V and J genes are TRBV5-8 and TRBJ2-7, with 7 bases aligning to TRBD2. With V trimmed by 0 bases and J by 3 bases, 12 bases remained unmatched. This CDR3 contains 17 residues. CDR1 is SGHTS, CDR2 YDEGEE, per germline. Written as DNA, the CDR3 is TGTGCCAGCAGCTTGGTGCGGGAGTCGTTCCTAAACTACGAGCAGTACTTC. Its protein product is CASSLVRESFLNYEQYF.